The entry that follows covers one TCR beta chain sequence. Its antigen is currently not known. No much larger clone is present one base from it, and per-base qualities are unavailable. This specimen comes from a study of blood T cell repertoires in COVID-19 (dated by TCRdb to about 2020). Notes on the research overall: Collaborator samples came from the United States, Italy and Spain and covered acute and convalescent phases of COVID-19. The prospective study material was composed of cDNA or gDNA derived from T cells, B-cell-depleted T cells, or PBMCs. Subjects who had been exposed to COVID-19, were actively infected with it, or had recovered from it provided the deeply sampled blood TCRbeta repertoires that made up the dataset. The repertoires were released in a freely available public database intended as a resource for research on the immune response to SARS-CoV-2. Samples were obtained from the ongoing ImmuneRACE study (first 160 participants) and from 950 to 1,500 subjects provided by 6 global collaborators. Sample metadata almost always included a de-identified subject ID, COVID-19 status, age in years and sex. Where available, HLA class I and class II types were obtained from metadata supplied by the sample provider rather than from assay-based typing.

At one collaborating source in Seattle, patients were enrolled during active infection and were followed longitudinally through the course of disease. Collaborating institutions collected whole blood in K2EDTA tubes following their own protocols. Collaborator samples were shipped for TCRbeta analysis as frozen whole blood, isolated PBMCs, or DNA extracted from either sample type. TCRbeta CDR3 regions were amplified from genomic DNA by means of the immunoSEQ Assay, a bias-controlled multiplex PCR. The study's own analysis went as follows. The number of nucleated cells in each sample was estimated by amplification of reference gene primers within the assay. Sequence reads were collapsed and filtered to measure the absolute abundance of every unique TCRbeta CDR3 rearrangement. For each sample, productive Simpson clonality was calculated as the square root of Simpson's diversity index over productive rearrangements. This immuneACCESS table, as held by TCRdb, lists in-frame sequences with V and J called but not all clones. Of the missing ones, under half trace to an unresolved V gene in checked studies; the others have no known cause. V, J and clone size derive from that table, while D and trimming were established from the DNA sequence. This sample is represented by just over 300,000 clones; 85% to 90% of them were singletons. The ten largest clones represent 1.5% to 2% of the sample.

The research as a whole found: Clinical and demographic metadata were provided uncurated, with the amount varying by source and participant.

From its cysteine to its phenylalanine, the CDR3 spans 18 amino acids. Only CDR3 DNA is held: 54 bases, read in frame from base 1. Reading the germline V gene (reference sequence) gives CDR1 SEHNR and CDR2 FQNEAQ. Trimming removed 5 bases from V and 1 base from J, leaving 23 bases between the germline ends. The chain is made from TRBV7-9 and TRBJ1-1; the D gene lacks a confident call. Sequencing was carried out using peripheral blood. The origin of this receptor is a woman in her 30s with COVID-19, enrolled during active disease. The CDR3 region reads CASSPPLGIGRGNTEAFF. DNA sequence: TGTGCCAGCAGCCCCCCCTTAGGAATTGGGCGGGGGAACACTGAAGCTTTCTTT.